The 11 T cell receptor beta chains reported below all come from one sample, sequenced in a study of identifying expanded T cells in peripheral blood. Sequenced by immunoSEQ multiplex PCR; TCRdb stores in-frame clones only, minus some. This table holds 100,000 or so clones, about 87% found once. The source material was blood. The origin of the receptors is a person aged 18-70 years in good health.

Here the CDR3 DNA reads TGTGCCTGGAGTGTACGGTCGGGGTTTGAGACCCAGTACTTC. Its translation: CAWSVRSGFETQYF. The genes are TRBV30 and TRBJ2-5; D is possibly TRBD2 (5 bases). The CDR3 contains 14 residues. Germline lookup yields CDR1 GTSNPN and CDR2 SVGIG (reference sequence). The V end lost 0 bases, the J end lost 5 bases, and 13 bases lay between the germline ends.

The chain combines TRBV29-1 with TRBJ1-1, with 9 positions matching TRBD1. The CDR3 has 13 amino acids. CDR1 and CDR2 (germline): SQVTM, ANQGSEA. Germline trimming cut 7 bases from V and 7 bases from J; bases unmatched to any gene: 10. CDR3 bases: TGCAGCGCCGACAACAGGGGGCAAGGTGAAGCTTTCTTT. Translating gives CSADNRGQGEAFF.

In this sample, this clone turned up a few times. The rearrangement joins TRBV7-8 to TRBJ1-1; no reliable D call. V lost 1 base and J 2 bases, leaving 17 bases between the germline ends. Germline V gene lookup returns CDR1 SGHVS and CDR2 FQNEAQ. The CDR3 is 17 residues long. CDR3 residues: CASSLGGRRRHNTEAFF. The CDR3 DNA sequence: TGTGCCAGCAGCTTAGGTGGCAGGAGGAGGCACAACACTGAAGCTTTCTTT. Full variable domain (missing parts from reference TRBV7-8 and TRBJ1-1): GAGVSQSPRYKVAKRGQDVALRCDPISGHVSLFWYQQALGQGPEFLTYFQNEAQLDKSGLPSDRFFAERPEGSVSTLKIQRTQQEDSAVYLCASSLGGRRRHNTEAFFGQGTRLTVV.

The V gene is TRBV7-9, the J gene TRBJ1-4, with no clear D. Germline values: CDR1 SEHNR, CDR2 FQNEAQ (reference sequence). Trimming cost V 4 bases and J 5 bases, with 11 bases left between them. CDR3 length equals 14 residues. The CDR3 nucleotides are TGTGCCAGCAGCTCGACGGAACTGAATGAAAAACTGTTTTTT. It translates to CASSSTELNEKLFF. Drawing the rest from reference TRBV7-9 and TRBJ1-4, the complete variable domain is DTGVSQNPRHKITKRGQNVTFRCDPISEHNRLYWYRQTLGQGPEFLTYFQNEAQLEKSRLLSDRFSAERPKGSFSTLEIQRTEQGDSAMYLCASSSTELNEKLFFGSGTQLSVL.

This chain joins TRBV29-1 and TRBJ2-7, with 9 bases identical to TRBD2. Germline CDR1 SQVTM, CDR2 ANQGSEA. There are 13 residues in the CDR3. The V and J ends lost 3 bases and 3 bases, in that order; junction bases with no gene match: 3. CDR3 amino acids: CSVDAGGSYEQYF. As DNA, the CDR3 is TGCAGCGTTGATGCGGGAGGGAGCTACGAGCAGTACTTC.

This clone was recorded a few times. The genes are TRBV30 and TRBJ2-2; D not certain. Trimming took 0 bases from V and 3 from J, leaving 11 bases between them. This CDR3 comprises 15 residues. Germline assignment: CDR1 GTSNPN and CDR2 SVGIG (reference sequence). This CDR3 is CAWSVLGRHTGELFF. The CDR3 nucleotides are TGTGCCTGGAGTGTACTCGGACGGCACACCGGGGAGCTGTTTTTT.

The chain couples TRBV19 to TRBJ1-6, with 7 nucleotides matching TRBD1. V shed 6 bases and J 6 bases; nucleotides not matched to a gene: 8. The CDR3 consists of 15 residues. Germline assignment: CDR1 LNHDA and CDR2 SQIVND (reference sequence). This CDR3 reads CASSDHQGGNSPLHF. Written as DNA, the CDR3 is TGTGCCAGTAGCGATCATCAGGGGGGTAATTCACCCCTCCACTTT.

The chain employs TRBV7-2 and TRBJ1-3; no definite D call. The V gene's germline CDR1 is SGHTA and CDR2 FQGNSA. CDR3 size: 14 residues. V was cut by 5 bases and J by 0 bases, with 8 bases left in between. CDR3 sequence: CASSSRPSGNTIYF. The DNA of the CDR3 is TGTGCCAGCAGCAGCCGCCCCTCTGGAAACACCATATATTTT.

This sequence joins TRBV21-1 and TRBJ1-6; TRBD1, as called in the table, went unchecked against the DNA. TRBV21-1 is labeled a pseudogene. This CDR3 is built from 18 residues. The CDR3 sequence: CASSNPFPRGVYNSPLHF. Here the CDR3 DNA reads TGTGCCAGCAGCAACCCCTTCCCCAGGGGAGTTTATAATTCACCCCTCCACTTT.

V is TRBV29-1 and J is TRBJ2-1; D possibly uses TRBD1 or TRBD2 (5 bases each). CDR1 and CDR2 (germline): SQVTM, ANQGSEA. Trimming left V 4 bases short and J 0 bases short, with 13 bases between. The CDR3 is 15 residues long. CDR3 sequence reads: CSVVLGTVSYNEQFF. The CDR3 DNA follows: TGCAGCGTTGTCTTAGGGACCGTCTCCTACAATGAGCAGTTCTTC.

The chain links TRBV19 to TRBJ2-5, with 9 bases identical to TRBD2. The CDR3 has 13 amino acids. The germline CDR1 and CDR2 sequences are LNHDA and SQIVND (reference sequence). V shed 6 bases and J 2 bases; nucleotides not matched to a gene: 1. The CDR3 nucleotides are TGTGCCAGTAGGACTAGCGGACAAGAGACCCAGTACTTC. It encodes CASRTSGQETQYF.